This section outlines one TCR beta chain sequence together with its context. These data belong to a study of blood T cell repertoires in COVID-19. The CDR3 is made up of 12 amino acids. The ends were cut back, 6 bases at V and 5 bases at J, with 10 bases in the middle. The V gene's germline CDR1 is MDHEN and CDR2 SYDVKM. This table comes from immunoSEQ multiplex PCR, and its TCRdb copy is limited to in-frame clones, with some not included. This table has around 620,000 clones, approximately 90% appearing once. Sequenced material: peripheral blood. This clonotype was obtained from a woman aged 18 to 35 with acute or convalescent COVID-19. The V and J genes are TRBV28 and TRBJ1-1; D not resolved. The CDR3 loop is CASSTSVTEAFF. The CDR3 DNA reads as TGTGCCAGCAGCACCAGTGTGACTGAAGCTTTCTTT.